This paragraph reports one TCR beta chain. The CDR3 totals 14 residues. Germline V lookup: CDR1 MNHNY, CDR2 SVGAGI (reference sequence). With 6 bases removed from V and 8 bases from J, the gap between germline ends came to 18 bases. This entry comes from a study of blood T cell repertoires in COVID-19. Study information: The United States, Italy and Spain provided the acute and convalescent COVID-19 samples. T cells, B-cell-depleted T cells, or PBMCs provided the cDNA or gDNA that served as material.

As handled by the study authors: Counts of nucleated cells, estimated from reference gene primer amplification, were obtained. This table comes from immunoSEQ multiplex PCR, and its TCRdb copy is limited to in-frame clones, with some not included. V, J and clone size reflect that table, while D and trimming were determined from the DNA. There are around 60,000 clones in the sample; over 75% occur only once, and over 3.5% lies in the top ten. Sequencing was carried out using peripheral blood. The receptor was derived from a man aged 50 or older with active COVID-19. This sequence joins TRBV6-6 and TRBJ2-3, with D tentatively TRBD2 (5 bases). The CDR3 spells CASSKRHDEGTQYF. CDR3 DNA: TGTGCCAGCAGCAAGAGACATGACGAGGGTACGCAGTATTTT.